This TCR beta chain was found in a study of blood T cell repertoires in COVID-19. The wider study: COVID-19 samples collected from the United States, Italy and Spain covered acute and convalescent phases. Nucleic acid was either cDNA or gDNA, and it came from T cells, B-cell-depleted T cells, or PBMCs.

In the original workflow: From reference gene primer amplification, estimates of nucleated cell counts were derived. The method was immunoSEQ multiplex PCR; TCRdb's version includes in-frame clones alone and lacks a portion of them. The V and J calls and clone size are taken from that table; D and trimming were inferred from the DNA. Among some 100,000 clones, about 81% were seen once, and the ten largest hold around 15%. V gave up 5 bases and J gave up 1 base, with 27 bases separating them. This CDR3 contains 19 residues. Germline loops: CDR1 SGHKS, CDR2 YYEKEE (reference sequence). The receptor's source is a woman between 55 and 75 years old with acute or convalescent COVID-19. The rearrangement uses TRBV5-5 and TRBJ2-5, with TRBD1 as a possible D gene (6 bases). The sample was peripheral blood. CDR3 residues: CASRAGRQDSTRFQETQYF. In DNA, the CDR3 is TGTGCCAGCAGGGCTGGTAGGCAGGACAGCACCAGATTCCAAGAGACCCAGTACTTC.